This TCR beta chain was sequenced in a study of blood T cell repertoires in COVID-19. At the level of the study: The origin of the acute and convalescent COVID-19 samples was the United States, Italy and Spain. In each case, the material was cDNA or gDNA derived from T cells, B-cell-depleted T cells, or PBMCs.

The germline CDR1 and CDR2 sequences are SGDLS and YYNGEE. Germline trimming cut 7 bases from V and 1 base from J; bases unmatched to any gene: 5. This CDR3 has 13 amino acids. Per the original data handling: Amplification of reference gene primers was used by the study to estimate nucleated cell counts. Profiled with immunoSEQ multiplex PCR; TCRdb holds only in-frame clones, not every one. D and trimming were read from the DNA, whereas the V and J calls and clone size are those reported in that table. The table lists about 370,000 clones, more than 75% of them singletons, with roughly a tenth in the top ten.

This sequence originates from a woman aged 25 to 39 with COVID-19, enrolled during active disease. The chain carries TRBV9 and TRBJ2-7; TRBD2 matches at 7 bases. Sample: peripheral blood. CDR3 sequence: CASGGRGSYEQYF. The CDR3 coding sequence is TGTGCCAGCGGTGGGCGGGGGTCCTACGAGCAGTACTTC. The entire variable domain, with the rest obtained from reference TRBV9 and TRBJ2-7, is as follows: DSGVTQTPKHLITATGQRVTLRCSPRSGDLSVYWYQQSLDQGLQFLIQYYNGEERAKGNILERFSAQQFPDLHSELNLSSLELGDSALYFCASGGRGSYEQYFGPGTRLTVT.